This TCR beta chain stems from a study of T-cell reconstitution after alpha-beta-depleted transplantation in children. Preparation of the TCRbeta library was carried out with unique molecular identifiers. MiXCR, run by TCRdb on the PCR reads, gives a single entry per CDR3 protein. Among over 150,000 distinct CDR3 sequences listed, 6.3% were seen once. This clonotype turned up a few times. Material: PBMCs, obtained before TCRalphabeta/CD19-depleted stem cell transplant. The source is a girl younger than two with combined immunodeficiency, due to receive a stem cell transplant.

DNA of the CDR3: TGTGCCAGCAGTTTACTGGGTGGTGGGGCCAACGTCCTGACTTTC. This sequence encodes CASSLLGGGANVLTF. V and J are TRBV27 and TRBJ2-6; no firm D call. The CDR3 sequence is 15 residues long. V was clipped by 2 bases and J by 3 bases, with 8 bases between them. CDR1 is MNHEY, CDR2 SMNVEV, per germline (reference sequence).